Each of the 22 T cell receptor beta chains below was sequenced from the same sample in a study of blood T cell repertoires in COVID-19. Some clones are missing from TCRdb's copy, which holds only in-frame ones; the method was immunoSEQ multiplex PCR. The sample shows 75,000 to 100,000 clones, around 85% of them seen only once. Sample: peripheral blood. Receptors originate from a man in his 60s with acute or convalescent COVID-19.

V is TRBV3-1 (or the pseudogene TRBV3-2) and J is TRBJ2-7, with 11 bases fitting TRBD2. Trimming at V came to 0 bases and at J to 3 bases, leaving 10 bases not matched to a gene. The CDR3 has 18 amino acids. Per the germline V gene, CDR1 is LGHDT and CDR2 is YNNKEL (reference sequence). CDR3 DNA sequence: TGTGCCAGCAGCCAAGATCTTCTAGCGGGAGGACCAAGCTACGAGCAGTACTTC. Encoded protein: CASSQDLLAGGPSYEQYF.

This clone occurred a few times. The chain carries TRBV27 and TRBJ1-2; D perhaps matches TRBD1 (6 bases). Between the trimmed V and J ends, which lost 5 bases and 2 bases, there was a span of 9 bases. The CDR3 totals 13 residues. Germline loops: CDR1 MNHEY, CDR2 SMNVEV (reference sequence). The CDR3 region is CASSPQGNYGYTF. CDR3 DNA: TGTGCCAGCAGTCCCCAGGGGAACTATGGCTACACCTTC.

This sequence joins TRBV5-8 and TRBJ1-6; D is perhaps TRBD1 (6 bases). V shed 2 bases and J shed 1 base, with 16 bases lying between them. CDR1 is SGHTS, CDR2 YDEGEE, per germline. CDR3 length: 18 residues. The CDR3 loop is CASSFEWTAPSYNSPLHF. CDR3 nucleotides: TGTGCCAGCAGCTTCGAATGGACAGCCCCTTCCTATAATTCACCCCTCCACTTT.

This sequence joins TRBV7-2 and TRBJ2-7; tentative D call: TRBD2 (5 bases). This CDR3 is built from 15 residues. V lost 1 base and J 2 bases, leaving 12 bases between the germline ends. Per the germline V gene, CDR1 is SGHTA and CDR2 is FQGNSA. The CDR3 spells CASSLDWTLPYEQYF. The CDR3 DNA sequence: TGTGCCAGCAGCTTAGATTGGACTCTTCCCTACGAGCAGTACTTC.

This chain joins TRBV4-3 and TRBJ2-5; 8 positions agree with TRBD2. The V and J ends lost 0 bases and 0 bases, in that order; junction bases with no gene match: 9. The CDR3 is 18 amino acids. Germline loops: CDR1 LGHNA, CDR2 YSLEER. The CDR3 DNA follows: TGCGCCAGCAGCCAAGATAGGTGGGGCGGGGGGTACCAAGAGACCCAGTACTTC. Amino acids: CASSQDRWGGGYQETQYF.

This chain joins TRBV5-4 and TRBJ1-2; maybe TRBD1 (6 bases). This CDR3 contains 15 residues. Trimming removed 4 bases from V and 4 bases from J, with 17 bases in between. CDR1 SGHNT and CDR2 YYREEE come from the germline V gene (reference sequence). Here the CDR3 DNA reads TGTGCCAGCAGCGCCTACAGGGAAGTGATCTATGGCTACACCTTC. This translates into CASSAYREVIYGYTF.

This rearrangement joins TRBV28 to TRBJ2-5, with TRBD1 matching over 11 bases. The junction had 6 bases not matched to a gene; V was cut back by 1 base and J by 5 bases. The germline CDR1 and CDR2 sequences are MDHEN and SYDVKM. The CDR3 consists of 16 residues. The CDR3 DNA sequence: TGTGCCAGCAGTTTATCCGGACAGGGGGCATGGGAGACCCAGTACTTC. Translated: CASSLSGQGAWETQYF.

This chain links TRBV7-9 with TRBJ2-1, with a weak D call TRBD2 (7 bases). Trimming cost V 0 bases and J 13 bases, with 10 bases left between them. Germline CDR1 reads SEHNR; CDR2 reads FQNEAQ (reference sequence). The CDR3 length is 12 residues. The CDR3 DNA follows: TGTGCCAGCAGCTTAGCGTGGGGGGGCCAGTTCTTC. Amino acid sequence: CASSLAWGGQFF.

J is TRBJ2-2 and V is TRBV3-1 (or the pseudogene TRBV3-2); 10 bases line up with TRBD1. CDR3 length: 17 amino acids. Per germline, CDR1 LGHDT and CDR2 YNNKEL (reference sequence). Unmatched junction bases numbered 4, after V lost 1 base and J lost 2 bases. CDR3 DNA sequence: TGTGCCAGCAGCCAAGTGACAGGGGGCAGAAACACCGGGGAGCTGTTTTTT. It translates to CASSQVTGGRNTGELFF.

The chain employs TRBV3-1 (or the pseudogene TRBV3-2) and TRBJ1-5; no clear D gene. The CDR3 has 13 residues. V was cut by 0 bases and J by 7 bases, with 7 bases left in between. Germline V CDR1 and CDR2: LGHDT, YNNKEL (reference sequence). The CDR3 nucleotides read TGTGCCAGCAGCCAAGATAGGGAGCAGCCCCAGCATTTT. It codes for CASSQDREQPQHF.

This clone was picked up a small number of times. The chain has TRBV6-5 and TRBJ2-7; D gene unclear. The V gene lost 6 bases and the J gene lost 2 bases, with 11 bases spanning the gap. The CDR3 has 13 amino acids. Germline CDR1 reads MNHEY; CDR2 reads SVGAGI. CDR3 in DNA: TGTGCCAGCAGCAACGGGTTGACCTACGAGCAGTACTTC. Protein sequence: CASSNGLTYEQYF.

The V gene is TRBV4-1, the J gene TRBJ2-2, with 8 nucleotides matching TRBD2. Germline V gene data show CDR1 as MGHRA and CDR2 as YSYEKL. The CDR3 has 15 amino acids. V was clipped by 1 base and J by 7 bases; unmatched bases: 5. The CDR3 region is CASSQAGGQGGELFF. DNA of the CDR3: TGCGCCAGCAGCCAAGCGGGGGGGCAGGGCGGGGAGCTGTTTTTT.

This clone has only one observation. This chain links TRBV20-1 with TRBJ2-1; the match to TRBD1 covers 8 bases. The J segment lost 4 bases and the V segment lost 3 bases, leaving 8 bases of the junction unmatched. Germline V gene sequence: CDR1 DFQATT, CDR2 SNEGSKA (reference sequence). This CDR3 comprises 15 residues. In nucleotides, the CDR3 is TGCAGTGCTAGTAACCCGGGACAGGATTACAATGAGCAGTTCTTC. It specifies CSASNPGQDYNEQFF.

In nucleotides, the CDR3 is TGTGCCAGTAGTATGAATGTCGGGACTAGCGCAGAGACCCAGTACTTC. Translation gives CASSMNVGTSAETQYF. The chain employs TRBV19 and TRBJ2-5; TRBD2 aligns across 10 bases. Losses at the gene ends were 3 bases for V and 4 bases for J; bases not matched to a gene: 8. CDR1 and CDR2 (germline): LNHDA, SQIVND (reference sequence). This CDR3 spans 16 amino acids.

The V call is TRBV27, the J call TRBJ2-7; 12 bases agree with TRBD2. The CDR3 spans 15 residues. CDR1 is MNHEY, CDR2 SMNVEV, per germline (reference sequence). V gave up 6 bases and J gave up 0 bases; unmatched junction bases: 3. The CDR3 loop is CASSRTSGVSYEQYF. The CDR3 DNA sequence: TGTGCCAGCAGCCGGACTAGCGGGGTCTCCTACGAGCAGTACTTC.

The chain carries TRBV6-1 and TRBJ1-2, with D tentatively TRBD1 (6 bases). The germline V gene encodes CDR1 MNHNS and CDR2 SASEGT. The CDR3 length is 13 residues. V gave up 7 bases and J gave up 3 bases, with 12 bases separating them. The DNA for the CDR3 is TGTGCCAGCATCCCAACAGGGTACTATGGCTACACCTTC. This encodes CASIPTGYYGYTF.

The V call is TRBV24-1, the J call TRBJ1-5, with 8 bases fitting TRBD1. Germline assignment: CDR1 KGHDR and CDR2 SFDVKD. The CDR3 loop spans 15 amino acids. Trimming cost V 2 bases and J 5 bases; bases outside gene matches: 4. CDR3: CATSDSGGADQPQHF. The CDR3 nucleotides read TGTGCCACCAGTGATTCAGGGGGCGCGGATCAGCCCCAGCATTTT.

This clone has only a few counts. The DNA for the CDR3 is TGTGCCTGGAGTCCTGGACAGGGGGCTTGGGGCTACACCTTC. This translates into CAWSPGQGAWGYTF. The chain recombines TRBV30 with TRBJ1-2, with 11 bases identical to TRBD1. The CDR3 has 14 residues. CDR1 is GTSNPN and CDR2 is SVGIG in the germline V gene (reference sequence). With 2 bases clipped from V and 8 bases from J, the junction kept 7 bases outside the gene matches.

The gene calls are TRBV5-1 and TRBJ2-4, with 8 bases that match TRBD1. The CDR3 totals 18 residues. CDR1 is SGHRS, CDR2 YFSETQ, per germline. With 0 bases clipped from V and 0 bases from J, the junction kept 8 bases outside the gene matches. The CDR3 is CASSLGQGRGLAKNIQYF. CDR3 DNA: TGCGCCAGCAGCTTGGGACAGGGGAGAGGTCTAGCCAAAAACATTCAGTACTTC.

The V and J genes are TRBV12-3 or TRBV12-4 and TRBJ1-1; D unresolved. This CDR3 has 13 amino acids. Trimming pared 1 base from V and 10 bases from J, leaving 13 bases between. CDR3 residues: CASSLGAQVLAFF. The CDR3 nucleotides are TGTGCCAGCAGTTTAGGCGCTCAGGTACTAGCTTTCTTT.

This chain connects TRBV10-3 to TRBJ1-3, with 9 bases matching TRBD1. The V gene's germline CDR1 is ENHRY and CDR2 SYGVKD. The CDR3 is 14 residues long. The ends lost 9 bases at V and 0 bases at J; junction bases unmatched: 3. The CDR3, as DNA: TGTGCCATTGGACAGGGGTTCTCTGGAAACACCATATATTTT. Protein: CAIGQGFSGNTIYF.

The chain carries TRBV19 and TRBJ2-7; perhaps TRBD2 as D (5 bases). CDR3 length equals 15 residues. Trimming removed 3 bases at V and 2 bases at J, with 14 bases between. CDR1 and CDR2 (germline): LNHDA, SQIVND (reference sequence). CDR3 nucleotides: TGTGCCAGTAGTATTGGAACGGTAGCGACCTACGAGCAGTACTTC. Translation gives CASSIGTVATYEQYF.